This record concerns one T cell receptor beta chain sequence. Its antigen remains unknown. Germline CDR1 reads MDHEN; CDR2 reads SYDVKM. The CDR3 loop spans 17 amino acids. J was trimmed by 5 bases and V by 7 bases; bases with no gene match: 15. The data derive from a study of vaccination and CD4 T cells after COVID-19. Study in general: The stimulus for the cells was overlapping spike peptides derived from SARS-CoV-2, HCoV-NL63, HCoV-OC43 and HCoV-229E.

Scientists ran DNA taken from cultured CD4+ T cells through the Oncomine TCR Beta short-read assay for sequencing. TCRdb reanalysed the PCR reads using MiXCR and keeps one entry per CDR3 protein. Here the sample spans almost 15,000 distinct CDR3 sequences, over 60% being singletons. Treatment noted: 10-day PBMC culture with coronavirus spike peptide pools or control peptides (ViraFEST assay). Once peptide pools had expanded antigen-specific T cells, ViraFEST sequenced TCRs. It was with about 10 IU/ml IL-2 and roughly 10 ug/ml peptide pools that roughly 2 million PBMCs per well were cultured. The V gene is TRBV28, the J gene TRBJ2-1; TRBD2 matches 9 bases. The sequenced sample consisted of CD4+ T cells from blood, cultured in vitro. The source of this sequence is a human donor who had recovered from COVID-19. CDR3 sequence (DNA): TGTGCCAGCACCACTTGGGGGGTAGCGGGAGTCAACAATGAGCAGTTCTTC. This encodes CASTTWGVAGVNNEQFF.